The 31 T cell receptor beta chains given below trace back to one sample, sequenced in a study of siplizumab effects on memory and regulatory T cells. TCRdb's table, derived via immunoSEQ multiplex PCR, lists solely in-frame clones and lacks some. This table holds under 3,500 clones, around 47% found once. These receptors lack a known antigen. As described, mixed lymphocyte reaction cells underwent coculture at 37°C for a duration of 5 to 6 days. The sequencing input was CFSE-low (dividing) CD4+ T cells sorted from an allogeneic mixed lymphocyte reaction. The source of these receptors is a human donor in good health; the cells came from an allogeneic mixed lymphocyte reaction.

This rearrangement joins TRBV20-1 to TRBJ2-3; D ambiguous. Per germline, CDR1 DFQATT and CDR2 SNEGSKA (reference sequence). This CDR3 has 11 amino acids. V was cut by 5 bases and J by 5 bases, with 8 bases left in between. CDR3 in DNA: TGCAGTGCTCAACGGAGAGATACGCAGTATTTT. This codes for CSAQRRDTQYF.

Turning to this clone: Other DNA sequences within the sample encode an identical CDR3. The V and J genes are TRBV29-1 and TRBJ1-1; D gene unclear. Germline loops: CDR1 SQVTM, CDR2 ANQGSEA. The CDR3 is 13 residues long. V lost 5 bases, J lost 0 bases, and 10 bases lay in between. The CDR3 loop is CSVCRALNTEAFF. In DNA form, the CDR3 reads TGCAGCGTTTGTAGGGCCCTGAACACTGAAGCTTTCTTT.

The J gene is TRBJ1-1, the V gene TRBV18; D uncertain. The CDR3 contains 14 residues. V was shortened by 3 bases and J by 3 bases, with 11 bases between the two germline ends. CDR1 KGHSH and CDR2 LQKENI come from the germline V gene. CDR3 in amino acids: CASSPAAGDTEAFF. DNA of the CDR3: TGTGCCAGCTCACCGGCGGCTGGAGACACTGAAGCTTTCTTT.

The J gene is TRBJ1-2, the V gene TRBV6-4, with 9 bases matching TRBD1. The length of the CDR3 is 15 residues. Germline V gives CDR1 MRHNA, CDR2 SNTAGT. V was clipped by 3 bases and J by 7 bases; unmatched bases: 9. CDR3 sequence reads: CASSDRNRGPRGYTF. The CDR3, as DNA: TGTGCCAGCAGTGATCGGAACAGGGGGCCCCGTGGCTACACCTTC.

This clone has a handful of counts. The rearrangement uses TRBV18 and TRBJ2-7; D remains ambiguous. CDR3 length: 15 amino acids. The germline V and J ends were trimmed by 3 bases and 6 bases, with 18 bases remaining between them. Germline V CDR1 and CDR2: KGHSH, LQKENI. The CDR3 sequence is CASSPNMDPIREQYF. The DNA of the CDR3 is TGTGCCAGCTCACCCAACATGGATCCTATACGCGAGCAGTACTTC.

This clone is large (0.1 to 1%). The chain couples TRBV9 to TRBJ1-1; TRBD1 might be the D (5 bases). Trimming pared 2 bases from V and 5 bases from J, leaving 10 bases between. The length of the CDR3 is 13 residues. Per germline, CDR1 SGDLS and CDR2 YYNGEE. The CDR3 nucleotides read TGTGCCAGCAGCGTTGGGGGTCGAACTGAAGCTTTCTTT. It specifies CASSVGGRTEAFF.

The V and J genes are TRBV25-1 and TRBJ1-3, with 7 bases identical to TRBD1. This CDR3 is built from 13 residues. V dropped 10 bases and J dropped 5; count of bases not matched to a gene: 8. Germline V lookup: CDR1 MGHDK, CDR2 SYGVNS. This CDR3 is CATTEGARNTIYF. The CDR3 coding sequence is TGTGCCACTACCGAGGGGGCAAGAAACACCATATATTTT. Based on the CDR3 plus reference TRBV25-1 and TRBJ1-3, the full variable domain is EADIYQTPRYLVIGTGKKITLECSQTMGHDKMYWYQQDPGMELHLIHYSYGVNSTEKGDLSSESTVSRIRTEHFPLTLESARPSHTSQYLCATTEGARNTIYFGEGSWLTVV.

Judged by abundance, this clone is large. The chain is built from TRBV6-4 and TRBJ2-7; no clear D. The CDR3 covers 12 residues. With 7 bases removed from V and 6 bases from J, the gap between germline ends came to 13 bases. Germline V gene data show CDR1 as MRHNA and CDR2 as SNTAGT. The CDR3 spells CASNQYTSEQYF. CDR3 sequence (DNA): TGTGCCAGCAATCAGTACACGAGCGAGCAGTACTTC.

This clone was counted only a few times. The chain is built from TRBV7-9 and TRBJ2-1; 12 bases match TRBD2. The germline CDR1 and CDR2 sequences are SEHNR and FQNEAQ (reference sequence). There are 18 residues in the CDR3. V trimming: 1 base; J trimming: 8 bases; junction bases outside the gene matches: 12. The CDR3 loop is CASSLGRLAGDFNHEQFF. Here the CDR3 DNA reads TGTGCCAGCAGCTTAGGTCGACTAGCGGGAGACTTTAACCATGAGCAGTTCTTC.

CDR3 in DNA: TGTGCCAGCAGCCTAACTACGGGGTCATATGGCTACACCTTC. It is translated as CASSLTTGSYGYTF. V gene TRBV7-1 combines with J gene TRBJ1-2, with unresolved D. TRBV7-1 is known as an ORF, though its function is uncertain. CDR3 length equals 14 residues. The V and J ends lost 5 bases and 5 bases respectively, with 15 bases between them.

The V and J genes are TRBV19 and TRBJ2-7; 11 nucleotides align to TRBD2. The CDR3 spans 20 residues. Germline V gene lookup returns CDR1 LNHDA and CDR2 SQIVND (reference sequence). The J segment lost 5 bases and the V segment lost 1 base, leaving 19 bases of the junction unmatched. In DNA, the CDR3 is TGTGCCAGTAGTATAGCCTCGGCTAGCGGGGGGCCCCCGCGTTGGGACGAGCAGTACTTC. Translated, it gives CASSIASASGGPPRWDEQYF.

V usage is TRBV5-1 and J usage is TRBJ2-1, with unresolved D. Trimming cost V 1 base and J 4 bases, with 15 bases left between them. The CDR3 has 16 amino acids. Germline CDR1 SGHRS, CDR2 YFSETQ. CDR3 nucleotide sequence: TGCGCCAGCAGCTTGTCGACGGGCAGCATGTACAATGAGCAGTTCTTC. Amino acid sequence: CASSLSTGSMYNEQFF.

This clone is a singleton in its sample. V and J are TRBV6-6 and TRBJ2-7; 8 bases agree with TRBD2. The V gene's germline CDR1 is MNHNY and CDR2 SVGAGI (reference sequence). J gave up 0 bases and V 7 bases, and 8 bases lay outside the gene matches. The CDR3 loop spans 15 amino acids. CDR3 in DNA: TGTGCCAGCATCGGAAGACTAGCGAGCTCCTACGAGCAGTACTTC. Translating it yields CASIGRLASSYEQYF.

The chain has TRBV6-6 and TRBJ1-2, with 7 nucleotides matching TRBD1. Germline values: CDR1 MNHNY, CDR2 SVGAGI (reference sequence). V was pared by 10 bases and J by 7 bases, with 6 bases of the junction left unmatched. The CDR3 runs 11 residues. CDR3 sequence reads: CAIRGVAGYTF. For the CDR3, the DNA is TGTGCCATCAGGGGGGTGGCTGGCTACACCTTC.

The rearrangement joins TRBV18 to TRBJ1-5; TRBD1 might be the D (6 bases). The CDR3 is made up of 15 amino acids. Trimming stripped 4 bases from V and 4 bases from J, with 14 bases between. Germline-derived CDR1 and CDR2 are KGHSH and LQKENI. For the CDR3, the DNA is TGTGCCAGCTCACTGAAAGGGGGGGCGAATCAGCCCCAGCATTTT. Protein: CASSLKGGANQPQHF.

The V gene is TRBV4-1, the J gene TRBJ1-4; D is possibly TRBD1 (6 bases). The CDR3 loop spans 14 amino acids. Germline V gene data show CDR1 as MGHRA and CDR2 as YSYEKL. V shed 7 bases and J shed 8 bases, with 17 bases lying between them. The CDR3 DNA sequence: TGCGCCAGCACGATGGTAGGGGGATGGGAAAAACTGTTTTTT. This gives the protein CASTMVGGWEKLFF.

V gene TRBV27 combines with J gene TRBJ2-1, with 7 bases fitting TRBD1. Per the germline V gene, CDR1 is MNHEY and CDR2 is SMNVEV (reference sequence). The V and J ends lost 3 bases and 4 bases, in that order; junction bases with no gene match: 9. The CDR3 totals 16 residues. Here the CDR3 DNA reads TGTGCCAGCAGTTTGGACAGGCCCGGTTTATACAATGAGCAGTTCTTC. This codes for CASSLDRPGLYNEQFF.

This chain links TRBV29-1 with TRBJ2-1; 8 bases fit TRBD2. CDR1 and CDR2 from the germline V gene are SQVTM and ANQGSEA. The CDR3 consists of 14 residues. CDR3 sequence reads: CIPGGTQSYNEQFF. Here the CDR3 DNA reads TGCATCCCGGGGGGGACCCAATCATACAATGAGCAGTTCTTC.

This clone was observed once. For the CDR3, the DNA is TGTGCCAGCAGTCCACGACCTCCGGGACAGCGCTTGGGGGAGCAGTACTTC. Its protein is CASSPRPPGQRLGEQYF. V gene TRBV27 combines with J gene TRBJ2-7; 7 nucleotides match TRBD1. Trimming at V came to 5 bases and at J to 7 bases, leaving 20 bases not matched to a gene. CDR1 MNHEY and CDR2 SMNVEV come from the germline V gene (reference sequence). The CDR3 runs to 17 residues.

The CDR3 nucleotides read TGTGCCAGCAGTGAAGCCCAGGCTTCTGGCTACACCTTC. It is translated as CASSEAQASGYTF. The chain employs TRBV6-1 and TRBJ1-2; D uncertain. Trimming pared 0 bases from V and 7 bases from J, leaving 9 bases between. Per germline, CDR1 MNHNS and CDR2 SASEGT. The CDR3 length is 13 residues.

The chain has TRBV7-9 and TRBJ2-5, with D hard to call. This CDR3 spans 11 amino acids. In germline, CDR1 is SEHNR, CDR2 FQNEAQ (reference sequence). The V and J ends lost 7 bases and 4 bases respectively, with 7 bases between them. CDR3 loop: CASTDVETQYF. In DNA, the CDR3 is TGTGCCAGCACCGACGTAGAGACCCAGTACTTC.

This chain connects TRBV27 to TRBJ1-4; D not certain. Germline V lookup: CDR1 MNHEY, CDR2 SMNVEV (reference sequence). CDR3 length: 13 amino acids. V shed 5 bases and J shed 8 bases, with 12 bases lying between them. Here the CDR3 DNA reads TGTGCCAGCAGTCCGCTGTTCGGGGAAAAACTGTTTTTT. This codes for CASSPLFGEKLFF.

By its share, this clone is large (0.1 to 1%). The V gene is TRBV6-1, the J gene TRBJ2-1; no clear D gene. The ends were cut back, 7 bases at V and 4 bases at J, with 8 bases in the middle. CDR3 size: 12 residues. Looked up from germline, CDR1 is MNHNS and CDR2 is SASEGT. The CDR3, as DNA: TGTGCCAGCATTAATGGATACAATGAGCAGTTCTTC. Translating gives CASINGYNEQFF.

This chain uses TRBV7-2 with TRBJ2-7; a weak D match, TRBD2 (6 bases). Germline V gene data show CDR1 as SGHTA and CDR2 as FQGNSA. There are 15 residues in the CDR3. Trimming stripped 1 base from V and 2 bases from J, with 12 bases between. CDR3 in DNA: TGTGCCAGCAGCTTAGATAGTAGCGGTCCCTACGAGCAGTACTTC. Translating gives CASSLDSSGPYEQYF.

The table lists this clone with a few counts. The chain has TRBV15 and TRBJ2-7, with TRBD2 matching 11 bases. CDR1 and CDR2 from the germline V gene are LNHNV and YYDKDF (reference sequence). J gave up 0 bases and V 1 base, and 11 bases lay outside the gene matches. This CDR3 comprises 19 residues. The CDR3 sequence: CATSRAGLAGPHISYEQYF. Written as DNA, the CDR3 is TGTGCCACCAGCAGAGCCGGACTAGCGGGCCCCCATATCTCCTACGAGCAGTACTTC.

The chain employs TRBV19 and TRBJ1-1; 8 nucleotides line up with TRBD1. With 4 bases clipped from V and 1 base from J, the junction kept 5 bases outside the gene matches. This CDR3 is built from 15 residues. In germline, CDR1 is LNHDA, CDR2 SQIVND (reference sequence). CDR3 DNA sequence: TGTGCCAGTAGTACGCCGGGACAGGCGAACACTGAAGCTTTCTTT. Protein sequence: CASSTPGQANTEAFF.

This chain joins TRBV10-2 and TRBJ2-7; 8 bases map to TRBD2. The CDR3 totals 17 residues. Trimming took 7 bases from V and 3 from J; bases not matched to a gene: 17. CDR1 is WSHSY and CDR2 is SAAADI in the germline V gene. The CDR3 DNA is TGCGCCAGCATGGGGGCGGGGGGCCCTCACCCTCGCTACGAGCAGTACTTC. This sequence encodes CASMGAGGPHPRYEQYF.

This chain joins TRBV6-5 and TRBJ2-7, with 12 positions matching TRBD1. The CDR3 is 15 residues long. The V gene end was trimmed by 6 bases and the J gene end by 6 bases; junction bases not matched to a gene: 9. Germline CDR1 and CDR2: MNHEY and SVGAGI. For the CDR3, the DNA is TGTGCCAGCAGCCGAAGTTGGGACAGGGGGCGCGAGCAGTACTTC. It encodes CASSRSWDRGREQYF.

The rearrangement joins TRBV5-1 to TRBJ2-5; D is undetermined. The CDR3 has 13 residues. Trimming shortened V by 0 bases and J by 3 bases, and 6 bases separated the two germline ends. Germline CDR1 reads SGHRS; CDR2 reads YFSETQ. DNA of the CDR3: TGCGCCAGCAGCTTGGAAGGAAAAGAGACCCAGTACTTC. Its protein is CASSLEGKETQYF.

There are a few counts of this clone. This chain links TRBV28 with TRBJ2-7; D gene ambiguous. Germline CDR1 reads MDHEN; CDR2 reads SYDVKM. CDR3 size: 12 residues. Between the trimmed V and J ends, which lost 6 bases and 6 bases, there was a span of 12 bases. CDR3 residues: CASSPFLGEQYF. The DNA for the CDR3 is TGTGCCAGCAGCCCCTTCCTCGGCGAGCAGTACTTC.

This clone showed up just a few times. J is TRBJ2-1 and V is TRBV11-2, with TRBD2 as a possible D gene (5 bases). V gave up 6 bases and J gave up 11 bases, with 11 bases separating them. Germline V CDR1 and CDR2: SGHAT, FQNNGV. This CDR3 contains 11 residues. CDR3 protein: CASSRGLKQFF. The CDR3 nucleotides read TGTGCCAGCAGTCGAGGGCTGAAGCAGTTCTTC.